This T cell receptor (beta chain) was identified in a study of cytomegalovirus exposure and HLA in healthy donors. The study's findings and limits: As was reported, the classifier diagnosed cytomegalovirus status with high specificity and sensitivity. There were around 160 TCR beta chains listed as cytomegalovirus-associated. The finding came from a later analysis; first-cohort TCR clusters tended to co-occur in the 110 or so validation repertoires.

TCRdb's table, derived via immunoSEQ multiplex PCR, lists solely in-frame clones and lacks some. Here the sample spans some 130,000 clones, 80% to 90% being singletons. Trimming shortened V by 7 bases and J by 9 bases, and 16 bases separated the two germline ends. CDR1 is MNHEY, CDR2 SVGAGI, per germline. The CDR3 totals 13 residues. For this clone: Its antigen remains unidentified.

The chain has TRBV6-5 and TRBJ2-1; the D is unclear. This receptor was taken from a woman younger than 35 in good health and CMV-seronegative. Sequencing input: PBMCs. The CDR3 bases are TGTGCCAGCACTCCAACCACGTCTACTGAGCAGTTCTTC. This sequence encodes CASTPTTSTEQFF.